These 2 T cell receptor beta chains came from one sample sequenced in a study of cytomegalovirus exposure and HLA in healthy donors. Profiled with immunoSEQ multiplex PCR; TCRdb holds only in-frame clones, not every one. The sample includes 250,000 or so clones, around 89% seen only once; the top ten take 0.3% to 0.4%. The sample consisted of PBMCs. The source is a woman aged 18-29 years in good health and CMV-seronegative.

The rearrangement links TRBV21-1 to TRBJ1-5; no check of the table's D call, TRBD1, against the DNA was made. TRBV21-1 is a pseudogene. This CDR3 is 15 amino acids long. In nucleotides, the CDR3 is TGTGCCAGCAGCCACTCGGACAGGGGAAATCAGCCCCAGCATTTT. As protein: CASSHSDRGNQPQHF.

V is TRBV7-9 and J is TRBJ2-3; perhaps TRBD2 as D (5 bases). V was clipped by 5 bases and J by 5 bases, with 17 bases between them. Germline CDR1 and CDR2: SEHNR and FQNEAQ (reference sequence). The CDR3 consists of 15 residues. CDR3: CASSPELERRDTQYF. The CDR3, as DNA: TGTGCCAGCAGCCCCGAACTAGAACGGAGAGATACGCAGTATTTT.